This entry lists 11 T cell receptor beta chains sequenced from one sample in a study of blood T cell repertoires in COVID-19. Assay: immunoSEQ multiplex PCR; the TCRdb copy retains only in-frame clones and omits some. The data hold 120,000 or so clones, with approximately 90% observed a single time. Material for sequencing was peripheral blood. Receptor source: a man in his fifties or sixties with acute or convalescent COVID-19.

The rearrangement joins TRBV19 to TRBJ2-7; a possible D gene is TRBD2 (5 bases). The CDR3 length is 15 residues. V lost 7 bases and J lost 1, with 17 bases in between. Germline loops: CDR1 LNHDA, CDR2 SQIVND (reference sequence). CDR3 sequence reads: CASTADYSGSYEQYF. For the CDR3, the DNA is TGTGCCAGTACTGCCGACTATTCGGGTTCCTACGAGCAGTACTTC.

The chain carries TRBV4-1 and TRBJ1-2, with 10 bases identical to TRBD1. The CDR3 contains 16 residues. Germline CDR1 is MGHRA and CDR2 is YSYEKL. Trimming at V came to 3 bases and at J to 4 bases, leaving 8 bases not matched to a gene. CDR3 DNA sequence: TGCGCCAGCAGCCAGGGAGGGACAGGGGACATCTATGGCTACACCTTC. This encodes CASSQGGTGDIYGYTF.

The chain uses TRBV19 and TRBJ2-5; D perhaps matches TRBD1 (7 bases). The CDR3 is 16 amino acids. Between the trimmed V and J ends, which lost 4 bases and 7 bases, there was a span of 22 bases. Germline V gene sequence: CDR1 LNHDA, CDR2 SQIVND (reference sequence). CDR3 sequence: CASSRQGGSGRGTQYF. The CDR3 nucleotides read TGTGCCAGTAGTAGACAGGGAGGTAGCGGCCGAGGGACCCAGTACTTC.

V usage is TRBV25-1 and J usage is TRBJ2-5; 12 bases map to TRBD2. V shed 1 base, J shed 5 bases, and the junction held 5 bases outside the gene matches. This CDR3 contains 16 residues. Germline V gene data show CDR1 as MGHDK and CDR2 as SYGVNS. CDR3 loop: CASSESSGRALETQYF. Written as DNA, the CDR3 is TGTGCCAGCAGTGAATCTAGCGGGAGGGCCTTGGAGACCCAGTACTTC. The whole variable domain, filled in from reference TRBV25-1 and TRBJ2-5, reads EADIYQTPRYLVIGTGKKITLECSQTMGHDKMYWYQQDPGMELHLIHYSYGVNSTEKGDLSSESTVSRIRTEHFPLTLESARPSHTSQYLCASSESSGRALETQYFGPGTRLLVL.

V gene TRBV7-2 combines with J gene TRBJ1-2; 10 bases are a match to TRBD1. V shed 4 bases, J shed 9 bases, and the junction held 5 bases outside the gene matches. The length of the CDR3 is 13 residues. Germline V lookup: CDR1 SGHTA, CDR2 FQGNSA. The DNA of the CDR3 is TGTGCCAGCAGCTACCCGGGACAGGGGAGCTACACCTTC. This gives the protein CASSYPGQGSYTF.

The CDR3 DNA sequence: TGTGCCAGTAGTATAGATCTATCTCAGCCCCAGCATTTT. Encoded protein: CASSIDLSQPQHF. V is TRBV19 and J is TRBJ1-5, with D hard to call. Trimming cost V 0 bases and J 6 bases, with 6 bases left between them. Germline V gives CDR1 LNHDA, CDR2 SQIVND (reference sequence). This CDR3 has 13 residues.

In its sample, this clone was seen once. The chain employs TRBV5-4 and TRBJ2-2; D gene unclear. CDR1 and CDR2 (germline): SGHNT, YYREEE (reference sequence). This CDR3 comprises 13 residues. V lost 4 bases to trimming and J lost 7 bases, with 11 bases between them. This CDR3 reads CASSKSLSGELFF. The CDR3 region has the DNA TGTGCCAGCAGCAAGTCCCTGAGCGGGGAGCTGTTTTTT.

The chain uses TRBV19 and TRBJ2-3; D remains unclear. CDR3 length: 13 amino acids. Trimming pared 4 bases from V and 4 bases from J, leaving 9 bases between. Germline V gene sequence: CDR1 LNHDA, CDR2 SQIVND (reference sequence). CDR3 in DNA: TGTGCCAGTAGTACCCGTCGGGCAGATACGCAGTATTTT. Translated: CASSTRRADTQYF.

The chain carries TRBV5-5 and TRBJ2-6; no clear D. V was shortened by 1 base and J by 0 bases, with 11 bases between the two germline ends. Germline CDR1 and CDR2: SGHKS and YYEKEE (reference sequence). This CDR3 has 17 amino acids. The DNA of the CDR3 is TGTGCCAGCAGCTTGCGTGACAAGAGCTCTGGGGCCAACGTCCTGACTTTC. Amino acids: CASSLRDKSSGANVLTF.

The J gene is TRBJ2-4, the V gene TRBV5-8, with D perhaps TRBD2 (7 bases). This CDR3 region has 18 residues. The V end was cut by 7 bases, the J end by 0 bases, with 23 bases between. Looked up from germline, CDR1 is SGHTS and CDR2 is YDEGEE. The CDR3 sequence is CASERRGGDFSAKNIQYF. The CDR3 DNA sequence: TGTGCCAGCGAGAGGAGGGGGGGAGATTTCTCAGCCAAAAACATTCAGTACTTC. Drawing the rest from reference TRBV5-8 and TRBJ2-4, the complete variable domain is EAGVTQSPTHLIKTRGQQATLRCSPISGHTSVYWYQQALGLGLQFLLWYDEGEERNRGNFPPRFSGRQFPNYSSELNVNALELEDSALYLCASERRGGDFSAKNIQYFGAGTRLSVL.

This clone has only one observation. CDR3 sequence (DNA): TGTGCCAGCAGTTATAGCGCAAGCTCCTACGAGCAGTACTTC. Translating it yields CASSYSASSYEQYF. The chain has TRBV27 and TRBJ2-7; D might be TRBD2 (5 bases). V dropped 4 bases and J dropped 0 bases, with 10 bases sitting between them. The CDR3 has 14 residues. Germline CDR1 and CDR2: MNHEY and SMNVEV (reference sequence).